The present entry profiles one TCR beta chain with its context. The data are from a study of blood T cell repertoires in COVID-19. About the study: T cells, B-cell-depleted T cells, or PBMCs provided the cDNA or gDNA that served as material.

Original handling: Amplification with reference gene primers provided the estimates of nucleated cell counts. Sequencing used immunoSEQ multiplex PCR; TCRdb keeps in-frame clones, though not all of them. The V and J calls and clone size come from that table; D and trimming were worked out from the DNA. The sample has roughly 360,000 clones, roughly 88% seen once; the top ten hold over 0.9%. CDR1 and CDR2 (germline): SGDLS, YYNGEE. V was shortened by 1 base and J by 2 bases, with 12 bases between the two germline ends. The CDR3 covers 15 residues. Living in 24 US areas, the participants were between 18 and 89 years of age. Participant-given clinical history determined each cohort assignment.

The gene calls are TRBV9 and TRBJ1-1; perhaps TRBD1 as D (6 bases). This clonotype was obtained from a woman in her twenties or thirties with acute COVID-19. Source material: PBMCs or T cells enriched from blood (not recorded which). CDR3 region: CASSVLDSFNTEAFF. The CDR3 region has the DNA TGTGCCAGCAGCGTATTGGACAGCTTTAACACTGAAGCTTTCTTT.